One T cell receptor (beta chain) is described in this entry. Its antigen specificity is not known. Base qualities are missing; no much larger clone stands one base away. The sample originates from a study of blood T cell repertoires in COVID-19 (dated by TCRdb to the early 2020s). About the study as a whole: Samples from collaborators originated in the United States, Italy and Spain and spanned both the acute and convalescent phases of COVID-19. Samples came from the ongoing ImmuneRACE study (first 160 participants) plus 1,254 subjects from 6 global collaborators. Where available, HLA class I and class II types were taken from metadata supplied by the sample provider and were not determined by assay-based typing. The dataset comprised deeply sampled blood TCRbeta repertoires from subjects exposed to, actively infected with, or recovered from COVID-19. Nearly every sample came with metadata listing a de-identified subject ID, COVID-19 status, age in years and sex. A freely available public database, intended as a resource for researchers studying the immune response to SARS-CoV-2, is where the repertoires were released. The material from the prospective study consisted of cDNA or gDNA derived from T cells, B-cell-depleted T cells, or PBMCs. Findings and caveats that apply to the study as a whole: Clinical and demographic metadata were provided uncurated, with the amount varying by source and participant.

TCRbeta CDR3 regions were amplified from genomic DNA by means of the immunoSEQ Assay, a bias-controlled multiplex PCR. Processing in the source paper ran as follows. Within the assay, amplification of reference gene primers was used to estimate how many nucleated cells each sample contained. To quantify the absolute abundance of each unique TCRbeta CDR3 rearrangement, sequence reads were collapsed and filtered. For each sample, productive Simpson clonality was calculated by taking the square root of Simpson's diversity index across productive rearrangements. TCRdb's version of the immuneACCESS table is confined to in-frame rearrangements and falls short of the full clone set. An unresolved V gene accounts for under half of the shortfall where checked; the remainder is of unknown origin. From that table come the V and J calls and clone size; the DNA was used to work out D and trimming. Counted in this sample were approximately 130,000 clones; around 83% of them appeared once. The top ten clonotypes cover 4.3% of the sample.

The collaborating institutions used their own protocols to collect whole blood in K2EDTA tubes. Collaborator samples were shipped for TCRbeta analysis as frozen whole blood, isolated PBMCs, or DNA extracted from either sample type. V loses 0 bases, J loses 7 bases, and the germline ends lie 15 bases apart. There are 15 amino acids in the CDR3, from cysteine to phenylalanine inclusive. Only the CDR3 region is kept as DNA, spanning 45 bases read in frame from base 1. In the germline V gene, CDR1 corresponds to MNHEY and CDR2 to SVGAGI. This clonotype was sampled from a human donor in a cohort sampled during active COVID-19. The rearranged segments are TRBV6-5 and TRBJ1-2; possibly the D gene is TRBD1, per 5 matching bases. Sequenced material: peripheral blood. The nucleotides are TGTGCCAGCAGTTACTCGGCGGGGGGGTTCGGTGGCTACACCTTC. Its protein product is CASSYSAGGFGGYTF.